The 7 T cell receptor beta chains below were found in one sample sequenced in a study of blood T cell repertoires in COVID-19. Profiled with immunoSEQ multiplex PCR; TCRdb holds only in-frame clones, not every one. The sample has about 76,000 clones; around four fifths are singletons. Input material: peripheral blood. Source of these receptors: a human donor in a cohort sampled during active COVID-19.

V gene TRBV5-4 combines with J gene TRBJ1-5, with 8 bases that match TRBD1. The CDR3 is 15 amino acids. In germline, CDR1 is SGHNT, CDR2 YYREEE (reference sequence). V lost 5 bases to trimming and J lost 3 bases; unmatched junction nucleotides: 7. The CDR3: CASSSGQGDNQPQHF. The CDR3 DNA reads TGTGCCAGCAGTTCCGGACAGGGCGACAATCAGCCCCAGCATTTT.

The V and J genes are TRBV18 and TRBJ1-2; TRBD1 might be the D (5 bases). The CDR3 extends over 15 amino acids. CDR1 is KGHSH, CDR2 LQKENI, per germline. V was pared by 2 bases and J by 2 bases, with 12 bases between. The chain's CDR3 is CASSPSGGSNYGYTF. Here the CDR3 DNA reads TGTGCCAGCTCACCATCGGGGGGAAGCAACTATGGCTACACCTTC.

This clone was seen more than once but under ten times. The chain combines TRBV5-8 with TRBJ2-3; the D gene is possibly TRBD1 (6 bases). V lost 2 bases to trimming and J lost 6 bases, with 16 bases between them. Germline V gene lookup returns CDR1 SGHTS and CDR2 YDEGEE. The CDR3 loop spans 15 amino acids. CDR3 region: CASSLWDTTMDTQYF. The CDR3 bases are TGTGCCAGCAGCTTATGGGACACAACAATGGATACGCAGTATTTT.

This sequence joins TRBV7-3 and TRBJ2-3, with no clear D. The CDR3 runs 13 residues. CDR1 is SGHTA, CDR2 FQGTGA, per germline. The germline V and J ends were trimmed by 0 bases and 7 bases, with 8 bases remaining between them. The CDR3 region has the DNA TGTGCCAGCAGCTTAACGCCTAGGAATACGCAGTATTTT. Protein: CASSLTPRNTQYF.

The V call is TRBV20-1, the J call TRBJ2-7; tentative D call: TRBD2 (5 bases). Germline V gene lookup returns CDR1 DFQATT and CDR2 SNEGSKA (reference sequence). The CDR3 has 10 residues. CDR3 sequence reads: CSRGIYEQYF. The CDR3 bases are TGCAGCCGAGGGATCTACGAGCAGTACTTC.

This clone was seen at least ten times. The chain combines TRBV29-1 with TRBJ1-5, with D perhaps TRBD1 (5 bases). This CDR3 comprises 13 residues. V was pared by 4 bases and J by 4 bases, with 11 bases between. Germline CDR1 is SQVTM and CDR2 is ANQGSEA. The CDR3: CSVGGGRNQPQHF. CDR3 nucleotide sequence: TGCAGCGTTGGGGGGGGAAGGAATCAGCCCCAGCATTTT.

The rearrangement uses TRBV5-1 and TRBJ2-7; TRBD1 matches at 9 bases. V gave up 3 bases and J gave up 6 bases; unmatched junction bases: 7. The CDR3 runs to 14 residues. The V gene's germline CDR1 is SGHRS and CDR2 YFSETQ. In DNA, the CDR3 is TGCGCCAGCAGCTCCTACAGGGGGCTAGGCGAGCAGTACTTC. Translating gives CASSSYRGLGEQYF.